Sequencing of this T cell receptor beta chain was carried out in a study of shared clonotypes between healthy human individuals. Here immunoSEQ multiplex PCR was the method, and the copy in TCRdb shows in-frame clones only, minus some. The sample consists of some 800,000 clones, around 92% of them appearing once. This CDR3 region has 16 residues. V lost 3 bases to trimming and J lost 3 bases; unmatched junction nucleotides: 8. CDR1 is LNHDA, CDR2 SQIVND, per germline (reference sequence). The naive CD8 population came from CD45RO-negative cells selected for CCR7, without terminally differentiated effector memory CD45RA+ cells.

This sequence joins TRBV19 and TRBJ2-1, with 7 bases fitting TRBD1. The sequencing input was naive CD8+ T cells sorted from blood. This clonotype was obtained from a man under 40 in good health. CDR3 in DNA: TGTGCCAGTAGTATTTTCGCGGACAGGAACTACAATGAGCAGTTCTTC. Its protein product is CASSIFADRNYNEQFF.